This T cell receptor beta chain was identified during a study of T cells in Graves' hyperthyroidism and ophthalmopathy. Whole-study results and caveats: Progression to ophthalmopathy was predicted a median of 6.5 months early.

Amplification targeted TCR beta CDR3 regions from RNA transcripts. A set of HTBI primers served as the primers for a first-round RT-PCR of the TCR CDR3. TCRdb reanalysed the multiplex PCR reads using MiXCR and keeps one entry per CDR3 protein. The table has approximately 430,000 distinct CDR3 sequences, roughly 14% seen once. Ten or more counts support this clonotype. Its target is unknown. Material: blood. The clonotype comes from a young man with Graves' ophthalmopathy.

The chain's CDR3 is CASSLDRVPYEQYF. In DNA, the CDR3 is TGTGCCAGCAGTTTAGACAGGGTACCCTACGAGCAGTACTTC. This sequence joins TRBV12-3 or TRBV12-4 and TRBJ2-7; D possibly corresponds to TRBD1 (6 bases). CDR3 length: 14 amino acids. The ends were cut back, 1 base at V and 2 bases at J, with 9 bases in the middle.